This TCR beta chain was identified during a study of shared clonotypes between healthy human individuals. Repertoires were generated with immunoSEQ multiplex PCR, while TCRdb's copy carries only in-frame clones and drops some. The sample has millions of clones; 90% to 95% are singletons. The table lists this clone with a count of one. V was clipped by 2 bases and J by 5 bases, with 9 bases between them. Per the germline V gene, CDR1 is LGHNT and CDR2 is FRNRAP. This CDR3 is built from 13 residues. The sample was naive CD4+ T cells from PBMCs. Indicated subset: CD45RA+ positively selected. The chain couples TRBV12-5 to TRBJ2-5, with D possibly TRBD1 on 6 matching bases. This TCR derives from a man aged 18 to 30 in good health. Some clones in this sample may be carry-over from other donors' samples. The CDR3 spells CASGLYRAETQYF. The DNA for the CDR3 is TGTGCTAGTGGTTTGTACAGGGCGGAGACCCAGTACTTC.